This T cell receptor beta chain was recovered during a study of T cell responses to AZD1222 COVID-19 vaccine. Study as a whole: Investigators merged groups given second doses at roughly 4 or roughly 12 weeks. Points from the study as a whole: Among spike-specific TCRs, nearly half reportedly target unmutated variant regions. Females outnumbered males among donors, who were mostly white British; clonal diversity was possibly underestimated. Only after the peak T cell response were repertoires sampled.

In regard to this clone: The antigen is not known.

Method: immunoSEQ multiplex PCR; TCRdb's copy keeps in-frame clones and lacks some. Among around 92,000 clones, around 90% were seen once, and the ten largest hold about a fifth. The germline CDR1 and CDR2 sequences are PRHDT and FYEKMQ (reference sequence). This CDR3 has 15 residues. After removal of 3 bases from V and 9 bases from J, the junction contained 12 bases not matched to a gene. The receptor's source is an adult in good health. The sequencing used peripheral blood, collected on day 0 of AZD1222 vaccination. The rearrangement uses TRBV13 and TRBJ2-7; 9 bases match TRBD2. CDR3 nucleotide sequence: TGTGCCAGCAGCTTCCTCCGGGCTAGCGGGGTTAGGCAGTACTTC. Amino acids: CASSFLRASGVRQYF.